The 20 T cell receptor beta chains below were found in one sample sequenced in a study of metastatic and nonmetastatic thyroid tumors. Patients underwent thyroid surgery, and none had received any treatment before it. TCRdb re-analyzed the PCR reads using MiXCR. Here the sample spans roughly 14,000 clones, less than 25% being singletons. The specimen was blood. Receptors were obtained from a female donor with papillary thyroid cancer or a benign thyroid nodule (not recorded which). Some clones in this sample may be carry-over from other donors' samples.

This clone was observed many times. The rearrangement uses TRBV7-2 and TRBJ2-2; D is unclear. V lost 2 bases, J lost 2 bases, and 9 bases lay in between. CDR3 length equals 15 residues. Germline CDR1 SGHTA, CDR2 FQGNSA. CDR3 amino acids: CASSLLLRNTGELFF. DNA of the CDR3: TGTGCCAGCAGCTTATTGCTCAGAAACACCGGGGAGCTGTTTTTT.

This clone was counted between two and nine times. The gene calls are TRBV28 and TRBJ2-7; D perhaps matches TRBD2 (5 bases). CDR1 and CDR2 (germline): MDHEN, SYDVKM. Trimming took off 6 bases at V and 5 bases at J, with 17 bases between the two ends. CDR3 length: 14 amino acids. CDR3 amino acids: CASRLTPKGDEQYF. The CDR3 DNA is TGTGCCAGCAGACTCACGCCGAAGGGAGACGAGCAGTACTTC.

The chain links TRBV11-2 to TRBJ2-1, with D perhaps matching TRBD1 (8 bases). Germline V lookup: CDR1 SGHAT, CDR2 FQNNGV. V dropped 2 bases and J dropped 9 bases, with 23 bases sitting between them. The CDR3 has 17 residues. CDR3 region: CASSLQVPQGGGSEQFF. The CDR3 DNA is TGTGCCAGCAGCTTACAAGTGCCACAGGGGGGGGGCAGTGAGCAGTTCTTC.

This clone came up a few times. The CDR3 nucleotides read TGTGCCAGCAGTTACCCCCCGACGGGAAATTGCGGAAACACCATATATTTT. As protein: CASSYPPTGNCGNTIYF. V gene TRBV6-7 combines with J gene TRBJ1-3; no definite D call. TRBV6-7 falls under the ORF class, with uncertain function. This CDR3 has 17 amino acids. V lost 2 bases, J lost 4 bases, and 18 bases lay in between.

This clone is medium-sized within its sample. The rearrangement links TRBV6-1 to TRBJ1-1, with D perhaps matching TRBD1 (5 bases). Germline V gives CDR1 MNHNS, CDR2 SASEGT. V was clipped by 2 bases and J by 5 bases, with 18 bases between them. This CDR3 has 16 residues. The CDR3 DNA follows: TGTGCCAGCAGTGAAAAGGGAGGGGAGGTTGGGACTGAAGCTTTCTTT. Residues: CASSEKGGEVGTEAFF.

The sample holds many counts of this clone. This chain uses TRBV19 with TRBJ1-4; 8 bases are a match to TRBD1. With 4 bases clipped from V and 3 bases from J, the junction kept 4 bases outside the gene matches. The CDR3 runs 15 residues. Per the germline V gene, CDR1 is LNHDA and CDR2 is SQIVND (reference sequence). CDR3 nucleotide sequence: TGTGCCAGTAGTACGACGACAGGGGCTAATGAAAAACTGTTTTTT. Translating it yields CASSTTTGANEKLFF.

Only a few counts were recorded for this clone. This chain uses TRBV6-1 with TRBJ1-3; D is ambiguous. This CDR3 region has 14 residues. V was cut by 6 bases and J by 2 bases, with 11 bases left in between. The germline V gene encodes CDR1 MNHNS and CDR2 SASEGT. The CDR3 sequence: CASSTYGTGNTIYF. For the CDR3, the DNA is TGTGCCAGCAGCACTTACGGGACTGGAAACACCATATATTTT.

By sample share, this clone is medium-sized. The junction departs from germline at one end; a sequencing error may be responsible. This chain uses TRBV6-1 with TRBJ1-5, with a tentative D call TRBD1 (5 bases). Germline V gene data show CDR1 as MNHNS and CDR2 as SASEGT. This CDR3 spans 15 amino acids. CDR3 loop: CASSEVGGRVQPQHF. In nucleotides, the CDR3 is TGTGCCAGCAGCGAAGTGGGGGGGAGAGTTCAGCCCCAGCATTTT.

This clone is medium-sized. The chain recombines TRBV6-1 with TRBJ1-5, with D maybe TRBD1 (5 bases). The CDR3 is made up of 13 amino acids. Germline CDR1 MNHNS, CDR2 SASEGT. Trimming removed 3 bases at V and 11 bases at J, with 14 bases between. The CDR3 sequence is CASSDFSRGTQHF. The CDR3 bases are TGTGCCAGCAGTGATTTCTCGAGGGGTACCCAGCATTTT.

The rearrangement links TRBV9 to TRBJ1-5; unclear D gene. The CDR3 totals 15 residues. Germline CDR1 reads SGDLS; CDR2 reads YYNGEE. V was clipped by 0 bases and J by 7 bases, with 14 bases between them. The CDR3 spells CASSVEGFEGQPQHF. CDR3 nucleotide sequence: TGTGCCAGCAGCGTAGAAGGATTCGAGGGCCAGCCCCAGCATTTT.

By share, this clone ranks as medium-sized (0.01 to 0.1%). The rearrangement uses TRBV19 and TRBJ2-2; D call uncertain. The CDR3 totals 15 residues. Germline V gene sequence: CDR1 LNHDA, CDR2 SQIVND (reference sequence). Trimming removed 4 bases at V and 5 bases at J, with 14 bases between. For the CDR3, the DNA is TGTGCCAGTAGTAGTAGGGTTGGAAAAACCGGGGAGCTGTTTTTT. Translated: CASSSRVGKTGELFF.

This rearrangement joins TRBV7-6 to TRBJ2-7, with 7 bases lining up with TRBD2. The V gene end was trimmed by 5 bases and the J gene end by 3 bases; junction bases not matched to a gene: 4. The germline V gene encodes CDR1 SGHVS and CDR2 FNYEAQ. The CDR3 covers 13 residues. CDR3 in DNA: TGTGCCAGCAGCCCTAGCGGAGTCTACGAGCAGTACTTC. Protein: CASSPSGVYEQYF.

Many counts were recorded for this clone. The chain has TRBV5-6 and TRBJ2-5; 9 nucleotides agree with TRBD2. The V segment lost 4 bases and the J segment 1 base; nucleotides outside the gene matches: 5. CDR1 is SGHDT and CDR2 is YYEEEE in the germline V gene. The CDR3 runs to 15 residues. CDR3: CASSRPTSGQETQYF. The DNA for the CDR3 is TGTGCCAGCAGCCGTCCGACTAGCGGCCAAGAGACCCAGTACTTC.

This clone was recorded at least ten times. The V and J genes are TRBV7-2 and TRBJ2-5, with TRBD2 identical over 16 bases. CDR3 size: 16 residues. V shed 4 bases and J 2 bases; nucleotides not matched to a gene: 1. Germline lookup yields CDR1 SGHTA and CDR2 FQGNSA. For the CDR3, the DNA is TGTGCCAGCAGCTGGGGACTAGCGGGAGGGCAAGAGACCCAGTACTTC. This sequence encodes CASSWGLAGGQETQYF.

This clone was found a few times. The chain links TRBV12-3 or TRBV12-4 to TRBJ2-1, with 14 bases fitting TRBD2. The ends lost 6 bases at V and 3 bases at J; junction bases unmatched: 7. The CDR3 loop spans 17 amino acids. CDR3 nucleotide sequence: TGTGCCAGCAGGCCCGGGACTAGCGGGAGTAACTACAATGAGCAGTTCTTC. It translates to CASRPGTSGSNYNEQFF.

This clone was seen at least ten times. This chain links TRBV5-4 with TRBJ2-6, with 7 bases fitting TRBD1. V lost 3 bases to trimming and J lost 2 bases; unmatched junction nucleotides: 2. Germline V gene data show CDR1 as SGHNT and CDR2 as YYREEE (reference sequence). The CDR3 totals 15 residues. This CDR3 reads CASSSGGAGANVLTF. As DNA, the CDR3 is TGTGCCAGCAGCTCAGGGGGAGCTGGGGCCAACGTCCTGACTTTC.

This clone was counted a few times. The chain combines TRBV6-1 with TRBJ2-1, with 7 bases that match TRBD1. From germline, CDR1 is MNHNS and CDR2 SASEGT. The CDR3 runs to 12 residues. V dropped 6 bases and J dropped 9; count of bases not matched to a gene: 5. The CDR3 sequence is CASRQGQGEQFF. In DNA form, the CDR3 reads TGTGCCAGCAGACAGGGGCAGGGTGAGCAGTTCTTC.

This clone occurred once. The chain links TRBV11-2 to TRBJ2-7; maybe TRBD1 (5 bases). V lost 8 bases, J lost 6 bases, and 17 bases lay in between. Germline V gene sequence: CDR1 SGHAT, CDR2 FQNNGV. This CDR3 is built from 13 residues. CDR3 DNA: TGTGCCAGCGAATTGACAGTGTCCCCCGAGCAGTACTTC. Translating it yields CASELTVSPEQYF.

By share, this clone counts as medium-sized. The gene calls are TRBV2 and TRBJ2-5, with D perhaps TRBD1 (6 bases). The CDR3 sequence is 12 residues long. Trimming shortened V by 5 bases and J by 5 bases, and 9 bases separated the two germline ends. Germline V lookup: CDR1 SNHLY, CDR2 FYNNEI. Here the CDR3 reads CASSQGWETQYF. CDR3 nucleotide sequence: TGTGCCAGCAGTCAGGGGTGGGAGACCCAGTACTTC.

This clone is classed as medium-sized. The V and J genes are TRBV5-1 and TRBJ1-2, with a possible D match to TRBD1 (5 bases). CDR1 SGHRS and CDR2 YFSETQ come from the germline V gene. V was clipped by 1 base and J by 6 bases, with 13 bases between them. The CDR3 covers 14 residues. The CDR3 loop is CASSLKTAPNGYTF. The DNA of the CDR3 is TGCGCCAGCAGCTTGAAGACAGCTCCCAATGGCTACACCTTC.